A selection of T cell receptor beta chains follows, all from one sample in a study of shared clonotypes between healthy human individuals. TCRdb keeps only in-frame clones here, not all; method: immunoSEQ multiplex PCR. The data hold approximately 1.9 million clones, with just over 90% observed a single time. Sequenced material: naive CD8+ T cells from PBMCs. The origin of the receptors is a man in his late teens or twenties in good health. Some clones in this sample may be carry-over from other donors' samples. CDR3s include the opening cysteine and the closing phenylalanine or tryptophan. D genes are given only for firm matches. Only part of the rows carry a size: once, few, many, or a class if the clone is expanded.

abundance,d_gene,v_gene,j_gene,CDR3aa,CDR3nt
-,TRBD1,TRBV7-9,TRBJ2-6,CASSLRVRTGISGANVLTF,TGTGCCAGCAGCTTAAGGGTACGGACAGGGATTTCTGGGGCCAACGTCCTGACTTTC
-,-,TRBV27,TRBJ2-7,CASSFRPSGEQYF,TGTGCCAGCAGTTTTAGACCGTCTGGCGAGCAGTACTTC
-,TRBD1,TRBV10-1,TRBJ2-7,CASSEILGQGFYEQYF,TGCGCCAGCAGTGAAATATTAGGACAGGGCTTCTACGAGCAGTACTTC
-,-,TRBV27,TRBJ2-3,CASSFWQGSTDTQYF,TGTGCCAGCAGTTTCTGGCAGGGGAGCACAGATACGCAGTATTTT
-,-,TRBV27,TRBJ1-1,CASRGRAQNTEAFF,TGTGCCTCCCGAGGCAGGGCCCAGAACACTGAAGCTTTCTTT
-,-,TRBV19,TRBJ2-5,CASSIQGPETQYF,TGTGCCAGTAGTATACAGGGCCCAGAGACCCAGTACTTC
-,TRBD2,TRBV27,TRBJ2-1,CASSLSGGREYNEQFF,TGTGCCAGCAGTTTATCTGGCGGGAGAGAATACAATGAGCAGTTCTTC
-,TRBD2,TRBV28,TRBJ2-7,CASSSWTSVLSYEQYF,TGTGCCAGCAGTTCGTGGACTAGCGTGTTATCCTACGAGCAGTACTTC
-,-,TRBV27,TRBJ2-7,CASRPGPGPNGEQYF,TGTGCCAGCAGGCCAGGCCCGGGGCCTAACGGGGAGCAGTACTTC
-,TRBD2,TRBV2,TRBJ2-5,CASRDTGLAGEETQYF,TGTGCCAGCAGGGATACGGGACTAGCGGGAGAAGAGACCCAGTACTTC
-,-,TRBV5-8,TRBJ1-5,CASSLGAGSNQPQHF,TGTGCCAGCAGCTTGGGGGCAGGGAGCAATCAGCCCCAGCATTTT
-,TRBD2,TRBV27,TRBJ2-1,CASSGTSGRAYNEQFF,TGTGCCAGCAGCGGGACTAGCGGGAGGGCCTACAATGAGCAGTTCTTC
-,-,TRBV6-5,TRBJ2-5,CASSYSRRFQETQYF,TGTGCCAGCAGTTACTCGAGGCGGTTCCAAGAGACCCAGTACTTC
-,-,TRBV19,TRBJ1-5,CASSIMAAGYVVGNQPQHF,TGTGCCAGTAGTATCATGGCGGCAGGGTACGTTGTGGGCAATCAGCCCCAGCATTTT
-,-,TRBV13,TRBJ1-2,CASSTGPLSYTF,TGTGCCAGCAGCACGGGACCCCTTAGCTACACCTTC
few,TRBD2,TRBV30,TRBJ2-7,CAWSVETSRYEQYF,TGTGCCTGGAGTGTAGAGACTAGCAGGTACGAGCAGTACTTC
-,TRBD1,TRBV13,TRBJ2-3,CASSPRDREKDTQYF,TGTGCCAGCAGCCCCCGGGACAGGGAGAAGGATACGCAGTATTTT
-,-,TRBV5-1,TRBJ2-7,CASSPMGREHYEQYF,TGCGCCAGCAGCCCGATGGGACGGGAACATTACGAGCAGTACTTC
once,TRBD1,TRBV9,TRBJ2-4,CASTGQGIHIQYF,TGTGCCAGCACCGGACAGGGGATTCACATTCAGTACTTC
-,-,TRBV29-1,TRBJ2-1,CSVDGLVNEQFF,TGCAGCGTTGATGGTTTAGTCAATGAGCAGTTCTTC
-,-,TRBV28,TRBJ2-5,CAILDSSQETQYF,TGTGCCATTCTTGACAGCTCGCAAGAGACCCAGTACTTC
-,TRBD2,TRBV11-3,TRBJ2-1,CASSPREGLAGRYEQFF,TGTGCCAGCAGCCCCCGGGAGGGACTAGCGGGAAGGTATGAGCAGTTCTTC
-,-,TRBV28,TRBJ2-5,CASSLLWVSGTQYF,TGTGCCAGCAGTCTCTTATGGGTCTCGGGGACCCAGTACTTC
-,-,TRBV21-1,TRBJ1-5,CASSKRRAPANQPQHF,TGTGCCAGCAGCAAACGTAGAGCTCCGGCCAATCAGCCCCAGCATTTT
-,-,TRBV7-9,TRBJ1-2,CASSAASDEFLGGYTF,TGTGCCAGCAGCGCCGCGTCGGACGAATTCTTAGGCGGCTACACCTTC
once,-,TRBV7-6,TRBJ1-5,CASSYGADQPQHF,TGTGCCAGCAGCTATGGGGCTGATCAGCCCCAGCATTTT
-,TRBD1,TRBV29-1,TRBJ2-3,CSWAPGQRTDTQYF,TGCAGCTGGGCCCCGGGACAGCGCACAGATACGCAGTATTTT
-,-,TRBV4-1,TRBJ1-1,CASSRGTTEAFF,TGCGCCAGCAGCCGGGGGACCACTGAAGCTTTCTTT
-,-,TRBV7-2,TRBJ2-6,CASSFTGTGANVLTF,TGTGCCAGCAGCTTTACAGGGACTGGGGCCAACGTCCTGACTTTC